This T cell receptor (beta chain) derives from a study of blood T cell repertoires in COVID-19. The CDR3 runs to 16 residues. The V gene's germline CDR1 is SEHNR and CDR2 FQNEAQ (reference sequence). V lost 5 bases, J lost 2 bases, and 19 bases lay in between. In the source study's methods: Amplified reference gene primers provided the basis for estimating nucleated cell counts. This table comes from immunoSEQ multiplex PCR, and its TCRdb copy is limited to in-frame clones, with some not included. From that table come the V and J calls and clone size; the DNA was used to work out D and trimming. Here the sample spans some 180,000 clones, roughly nine tenths being singletons.

Sequencing was performed on peripheral blood. This sequence originates from a man aged 65 to 79 with active or convalescent COVID-19. The chain combines TRBV7-9 with TRBJ2-7; tentatively, D is TRBD1 (6 bases). The CDR3: CASSPAPGTKTYEQYF. In nucleotides, the CDR3 is TGTGCCAGCAGCCCCGCACCCGGGACAAAGACCTACGAGCAGTACTTC. Full variable domain (remainder filled in from reference TRBV7-9 and TRBJ2-7): DTGVSQNPRHKITKRGQNVTFRCDPISEHNRLYWYRQTLGQGPEFLTYFQNEAQLEKSRLLSDRFSAERPKGSFSTLEIQRTEQGDSAMYLCASSPAPGTKTYEQYFGPGTRLTVT.